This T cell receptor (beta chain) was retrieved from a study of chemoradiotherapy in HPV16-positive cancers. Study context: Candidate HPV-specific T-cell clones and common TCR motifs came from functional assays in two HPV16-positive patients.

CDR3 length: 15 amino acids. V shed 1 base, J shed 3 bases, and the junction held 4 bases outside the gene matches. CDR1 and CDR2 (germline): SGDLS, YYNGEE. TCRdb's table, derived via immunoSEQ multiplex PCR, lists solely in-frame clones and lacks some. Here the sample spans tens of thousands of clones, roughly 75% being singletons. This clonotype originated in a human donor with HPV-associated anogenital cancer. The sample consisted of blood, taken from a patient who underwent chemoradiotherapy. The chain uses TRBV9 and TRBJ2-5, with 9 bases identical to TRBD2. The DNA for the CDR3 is TGTGCCAGCAGCGTAAGGGCGGGGGGGAAAGAGACCCAGTACTTC. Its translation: CASSVRAGGKETQYF. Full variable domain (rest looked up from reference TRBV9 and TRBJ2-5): DSGVTQTPKHLITATGQRVTLRCSPRSGDLSVYWYQQSLDQGLQFLIQYYNGEERAKGNILERFSAQQFPDLHSELNLSSLELGDSALYFCASSVRAGGKETQYFGPGTRLLVL.